This T cell receptor (beta chain) emerged from a study of human CD4 T cells and Enterobacteriaceae (dated by TCRdb to 2020 to 2022). For context, the study as a whole: Stimulating bacteria were E. coli, K. pneumoniae, E. aerogenes, S. flexneri, S. sonnei, S. typhimurium and S. aureus, heat-inactivated after culture. What the study reported, not specific to this receptor: Enterobacteriaceae-reactive repertoires were polyclonal but contained fewer clonotypes than S. aureus- or M. tuberculosis-reactive repertoires, and they co-clustered together. Clonotypes shared across Enterobacteriaceae cultures accounted for roughly 26-49% of unique rearrangements but about 60-93% of templates, whereas sharing with control bacteria was rare.

The CFSE-low antigen-reactive cultures were sequenced at survey level, which gave a detection sensitivity of one cell in 40,000. Genomic DNA was extracted from cell pellets with the QIAamp DNA Micro Kit, and its quantity and purity were checked by spectrophotometry. TCR Vbeta CDR3 regions were amplified with the immunoSEQ multiplex PCR assay. The Illumina HiSeq platform was used to sequence the amplicons. The retrieved sequences were 87 nucleotides in length and included the CDR3 region. In the original analysis: Each unique productive TCR Vbeta nucleotide sequence counted as a clonotype and was quantified by productive template frequency from ImmunoSEQ Analyzer V3.0. Expanded clonotypes were defined by a threshold at the top 5th percentile of each frequency-ranked repertoire. Repertoire overlap was calculated as Chao-Jaccard with the R package fossil and was visualized by nonmetric multidimensional scaling with the R package MASS. TCRdb stores this immuneACCESS table with in-frame sequences only. Part of the clones is absent; in the studies checked, under half of the shortfall reflects unresolved V genes, and no reason is known for the rest. Clonal size and the V and J genes are those of that table, whereas D and trimming came from the DNA. Recorded for this sample are around 110 clones; around 40% of them occurred a single time. About 38% of the sample is taken by the ten largest.

This clone has only a few counts. The input lacks base qualities; no much larger clone sits a single base away. After roughly 6-7 days, proliferating activated T cells were FACS-sorted as CFSE-low CD25+ ICOS+ cells. Sorted memory CD4+ T cells were CFSE-labeled and cultured at a 2:1 ratio with irradiated autologous monocytes pulsed with antigen. Memory CD4+ T cells, defined as all CD4+ cells other than CD45RA+CCR7+CD95- naive cells, were FACS-sorted on a FACSAria III to a purity of over 95%. Blood from healthy donors was obtained from blood donation centers in Switzerland. Positive selection with CD4 and CD14 magnetic microbeads was used to enrich total CD4+ T cells and monocytes. Before sorting, CD8+, CD14+, CD16+, CD56+, CD19+ and CD25-bright cells were excluded. Bacteria were heat-inactivated at 60°C for two to three hours and added at more than 1.5 particles per monocyte; M. tuberculosis lysate was used at about 3 ug/ml. TCR Vbeta genes were sequenced from CFSE-low memory CD4+ T cells that proliferated after primary stimulation with Enterobacteriaceae or control bacteria. Each bacteria-reactive repertoire was analyzed in two to four different donors across two independent experiments. Isolation of peripheral blood mononuclear cells from donor blood was performed with Ficoll-Paque Plus.

The clonotype comes from a human donor in good health. Sequencing used bacteria-reactive CD4+ T cells grown in culture. The sample's cell subset or site label is to be understood as: CFSE-low proliferating memory CD4 T cells sorted after in vitro stimulation with a heat-inactivated bacterium or M. tuberculosis lysate.

The DNA sequence reads TGTGCCAGCAGCCTGCTCCGGGACAGACACAACACCGGGGAGCTGTTTTTT. This gives the protein CASSLLRDRHNTGELFF. The rearrangement combines TRBV5-6 with TRBJ2-2, with 7 bases in between that match TRBD1. Trimmed from V: 4 bases; trimmed from J: 2 bases; junction bases lacking a gene match: 11. From its cysteine to its phenylalanine, the CDR3 spans 17 amino acids. The DNA shown is the 51-base CDR3, in frame from base 1. CDR1 and CDR2 are drawn from the germline V gene: SGHDT, YYEEEE.